The 19 T cell receptor beta chains presented below share a single source sample, sequenced in a study of CD8 T cells in Susac syndrome. Random hexamers were used to reverse transcribe the RNA input (roughly 0.5 to 1 ug). One entry per CDR3 protein, called by TCRdb with MiXCR from the immunoSEQ multiplex PCR reads. Of 100,000 to 150,000 distinct CDR3 sequences in the sample, 93% were seen once. The sample was CD8+ T cells from PBMCs. The receptor set was obtained from a human donor with multiple sclerosis.

This chain links TRBV12-5 with TRBJ1-4; 8 bases match TRBD1. This CDR3 has 16 amino acids. The V segment lost 1 base and the J segment 2 bases; nucleotides outside the gene matches: 3. The germline V gene has CDR1 LGHNT and CDR2 FRNRAP. CDR3: CASGLAQGATNEKLFF. The CDR3 DNA reads TGTGCTAGTGGTTTGGCGCAGGGGGCCACTAATGAAAAACTGTTTTTT. The whole variable domain, remainder taken from reference TRBV12-5 and TRBJ1-4, is DARVTQTPRHKVTEMGQEVTMRCQPILGHNTVFWYRQTMMQGLELLAYFRNRAPLDDSGMPKDRFSAEMPDATLATLKIQPSEPRDSAVYFCASGLAQGATNEKLFFGSGTQLSVL.

CDR3 region: CASSPGGGSTDTQYF. CDR3 DNA: TGTGCCAGCAGCCCCGGGGGCGGTAGCACAGATACGCAGTATTTT. This chain uses TRBV7-3 with TRBJ2-3, with D perhaps assigned TRBD1 or TRBD2 (6 bases each). Germline V gives CDR1 SGHTA, CDR2 FQGTGA. V was clipped by 5 bases and J by 0 bases, with 12 bases between them. This CDR3 spans 15 amino acids.

V and J are TRBV7-9 and TRBJ2-5; TRBD1 matches at 7 bases. The CDR3 covers 16 residues. Unmatched junction bases numbered 13, after V lost 4 bases and J lost 5 bases. The germline V gene has CDR1 SEHNR and CDR2 FQNEAQ (reference sequence). The CDR3 sequence is CASSSQTGWEWETQYF. The CDR3 coding sequence is TGTGCCAGCAGCTCCCAGACAGGGTGGGAGTGGGAGACCCAGTACTTC. The variable domain in full, completed from reference TRBV7-9 and TRBJ2-5, reads DTGVSQNPRHKITKRGQNVTFRCDPISEHNRLYWYRQTLGQGPEFLTYFQNEAQLEKSRLLSDRFSAERPKGSFSTLEIQRTEQGDSAMYLCASSSQTGWEWETQYFGPGTRLLVL.

The V gene is TRBV27, the J gene TRBJ1-1; D is possibly TRBD1 (5 bases). Per the germline V gene, CDR1 is MNHEY and CDR2 is SMNVEV (reference sequence). CDR3 length: 15 amino acids. The V and J ends lost 5 bases and 6 bases respectively, with 19 bases between them. In DNA, the CDR3 is TGTGCCAGCAGTCTGCAGGGCGTTGGGAGGGCTGAAGCTTTCTTT. It is translated as CASSLQGVGRAEAFF.

The chain carries TRBV7-9 and TRBJ2-7; 7 bases are shared with TRBD1. Germline CDR1 and CDR2: SEHNR and FQNEAQ (reference sequence). V shed 8 bases, J shed 2 bases, and the junction held 6 bases outside the gene matches. This CDR3 region has 13 residues. The CDR3 nucleotides read TGTGCCAGCGCCGGGGACAGCCCCTACGAGCAGTACTTC. Translated: CASAGDSPYEQYF.

A few counts support this clonotype. CDR3 in DNA: TGTGCCAGCCGACAGGGGGCGTACACCGGGGAGCTGTTTTTT. Translated: CASRQGAYTGELFF. The chain employs TRBV28 and TRBJ2-2; the match to TRBD1 covers 10 bases. CDR1 is MDHEN, CDR2 SYDVKM, per germline. This CDR3 has 14 amino acids. V dropped 8 bases and J dropped 3; count of bases not matched to a gene: 3. Full variable domain (missing parts from reference TRBV28 and TRBJ2-2): DVKVTQSSRYLVKRTGEKVFLECVQDMDHENMFWYRQDPGLGLRLIYFSYDVKMKEKGDIPEGYSVSREKKERFSLILESASTNQTSMYLCASRQGAYTGELFFGEGSRLTVL.

This rearrangement joins TRBV20-1 to TRBJ2-7; 9 positions agree with TRBD1. The V segment lost 6 bases and the J segment 5 bases; nucleotides outside the gene matches: 8. Germline loops: CDR1 DFQATT, CDR2 SNEGSKA (reference sequence). This CDR3 region has 13 residues. The CDR3 sequence: CSATGTGSHEQYF. DNA for the CDR3: TGCAGTGCAACCGGGACAGGGTCCCACGAGCAGTACTTC.

The chain has TRBV6-4 and TRBJ2-1; TRBD2 matches at 8 bases. CDR3 length equals 16 residues. The V segment lost 0 bases and the J segment 0 bases; nucleotides outside the gene matches: 1. Germline lookup yields CDR1 MRHNA and CDR2 SNTAGT. CDR3: CASSDSREGSYNEQFF. The DNA for the CDR3 is TGTGCCAGCAGTGACTCCCGGGAGGGCTCCTACAATGAGCAGTTCTTC.

The V gene is TRBV20-1, the J gene TRBJ2-7; 10 bases agree with TRBD1. Germline loops: CDR1 DFQATT, CDR2 SNEGSKA (reference sequence). The CDR3 has 15 amino acids. Trimming took 1 base from V and 1 from J; bases not matched to a gene: 4. The CDR3 sequence: CSARGQGASSYEQYF. The CDR3 DNA reads as TGCAGTGCTAGAGGACAGGGGGCGTCTTCCTACGAGCAGTACTTC.

The chain couples TRBV7-8 to TRBJ2-1, with TRBD2 identical over 7 bases. The germline V gene has CDR1 SGHVS and CDR2 FQNEAQ. The CDR3 runs to 16 residues. J lost 9 bases, V lost 1 base, and 12 bases had no gene match. DNA for the CDR3: TGTGCCAGCAGCTTAGAGCAGTTAGCTAGCGGTGGTGAGCAGTTCTTC. Residues: CASSLEQLASGGEQFF.

The CDR3 sequence is CASSGGLVEAFF. The CDR3 DNA sequence: TGTGCCAGCAGCGGCGGACTGGTTGAAGCTTTCTTT. J is TRBJ1-1 and V is TRBV7-2; D uncertain. Germline V gene sequence: CDR1 SGHTA, CDR2 FQGNSA. The CDR3 is 12 residues long. Trimming shortened V by 5 bases and J by 7 bases, and 11 bases separated the two germline ends.

The V call is TRBV7-9, the J call TRBJ2-7, with a tentative D call TRBD2 (5 bases). The CDR3 is made up of 13 amino acids. Trimming cost V 6 bases and J 3 bases, with 12 bases left between them. Germline V gene data show CDR1 as SEHNR and CDR2 as FQNEAQ (reference sequence). As DNA, the CDR3 is TGTGCCAGCAGGGGAGAGCTTAGCTACGAGCAGTACGTC. Amino acid sequence: CASRGELSYEQYV.

The rearrangement uses TRBV4-1 and TRBJ2-5; D tentatively reads TRBD1 or TRBD2 (5 bases each). CDR3 length: 15 residues. Germline CDR1 MGHRA, CDR2 YSYEKL. Between the trimmed V and J ends, which lost 1 base and 5 bases, there was a span of 14 bases. The CDR3 is CASSQGSGPGETQYF. DNA for the CDR3: TGCGCCAGCAGCCAAGGGTCAGGGCCGGGGGAGACCCAGTACTTC.

This chain connects TRBV15 to TRBJ1-2; D gene unclear. With 4 bases removed from V and 4 bases from J, the gap between germline ends came to 16 bases. Looked up from germline, CDR1 is LNHNV and CDR2 is YYDKDF (reference sequence). The CDR3 has 15 residues. The chain's CDR3 is CATSKNDVASYGYTF. As DNA, the CDR3 is TGTGCCACCAGCAAGAATGACGTGGCATCCTATGGCTACACCTTC.

V and J are TRBV24-1 and TRBJ2-7, with 7 bases that match TRBD2. The CDR3 sequence is 14 residues long. Germline V gene lookup returns CDR1 KGHDR and CDR2 SFDVKD. V gave up 3 bases and J gave up 3 bases; unmatched junction bases: 4. CDR3 protein: CATSDTGTNYEQYF. DNA for the CDR3: TGTGCCACCAGTGATACCGGGACTAACTACGAGCAGTACTTC.

This clonotype was detected once. The V gene is TRBV20-1, the J gene TRBJ2-3; 8 bases agree with TRBD1. The ends lost 5 bases at V and 3 bases at J; junction bases unmatched: 4. This CDR3 has 13 amino acids. CDR1 DFQATT and CDR2 SNEGSKA come from the germline V gene (reference sequence). CDR3 loop: CSAQQGATDTQYF. The CDR3 DNA reads TGCAGTGCTCAGCAGGGGGCTACAGATACGCAGTATTTT.

The chain couples TRBV15 to TRBJ2-7, with 10 bases identical to TRBD1. The CDR3 sequence is 14 residues long. Per germline, CDR1 LNHNV and CDR2 YYDKDF (reference sequence). J gave up 5 bases and V 1 base, and 2 bases lay outside the gene matches. The CDR3 bases are TGTGCCACCAGCAGAGTGGGACAGGGGAACGAGCAGTACTTC. It specifies CATSRVGQGNEQYF.

The chain couples TRBV20-1 to TRBJ2-7, with 7 bases fitting TRBD2. V was clipped by 6 bases and J by 0 bases; unmatched bases: 8. Germline V gives CDR1 DFQATT, CDR2 SNEGSKA (reference sequence). There are 14 residues in the CDR3. CDR3 sequence (DNA): TGCAGTGCAGAAGAAGCGGGGCTCTCCTACGAGCAGTACTTC. Protein product: CSAEEAGLSYEQYF.

CDR3 residues: CASSLGAWGARETQYF. As DNA, the CDR3 is TGTGCCAGCAGCTTAGGGGCGTGGGGGGCGAGAGAGACCCAGTACTTC. This chain links TRBV7-8 with TRBJ2-5, with D perhaps assigned TRBD1 or TRBD2 (6 bases each). Germline CDR1 and CDR2: SGHVS and FQNEAQ. CDR3 length: 16 amino acids. Trimming took off 1 base at V and 4 bases at J, with 16 bases between the two ends.